These 10 T cell receptor beta chains share one sample of origin, sequenced in a study of T-cell memory formation after mild COVID-19. From the 5' RACE reads, TCRdb called clonotypes with MiXCR, one entry per CDR3 protein. The sample has tens of thousands of distinct CDR3 sequences, about 15% seen once. Material for sequencing was PBMCs or a T cell subset sorted from them (not recorded which). The receptors were gathered from a man younger than 35 who had mild COVID-19 (a few samples of this study predate the infection). Cell type and time point are not known.

This clonotype showed up many times. The genes are TRBV4-3 and TRBJ1-1, with 8 bases aligning to TRBD1. The V segment lost 3 bases and the J segment 1 base; nucleotides outside the gene matches: 4. This CDR3 is built from 15 residues. The germline gives CDR1 LGHNA, CDR2 YSLEER. CDR3 region: CASSQAGQGNTEAFF. CDR3 nucleotide sequence: TGCGCCAGCAGCCAGGCTGGACAGGGGAACACTGAAGCTTTCTTT.

The chain employs TRBV14 and TRBJ2-7; D ambiguous. Germline CDR1 is SGHDN and CDR2 is FVKESK. V was trimmed by 4 bases and J by 1 base, leaving 14 bases between them. The CDR3 spans 15 residues. The CDR3 sequence is CASSPGKALSYEQYF. CDR3 DNA sequence: TGTGCCAGCAGCCCTGGAAAGGCCCTGTCCTACGAGCAGTACTTC. Filled out from reference TRBV14 and TRBJ2-7, the complete variable domain reads EAGVTQFPSHSVIEKGQTVTLRCDPISGHDNLYWYRRVMGKEIKFLLHFVKESKQDESGMPNNRFLAERTGGTYSTLKVQPAELEDSGVYFCASSPGKALSYEQYFGPGTRLTVT.

This clonotype was observed a handful of times. This chain uses TRBV7-9 with TRBJ2-3, with unresolved D. This CDR3 has 14 amino acids. Trimming shortened V by 5 bases and J by 2 bases, and 11 bases separated the two germline ends. Per the germline V gene, CDR1 is SEHNR and CDR2 is FQNEAQ (reference sequence). Here the CDR3 DNA reads TGTGCCAGCAGCGATGTTGGTACCACAGATACGCAGTATTTT. Its protein is CASSDVGTTDTQYF. The full variable domain, rest sourced from reference TRBV7-9 and TRBJ2-3, is DTGVSQNPRHKITKRGQNVTFRCDPISEHNRLYWYRQTLGQGPEFLTYFQNEAQLEKSRLLSDRFSAERPKGSFSTLEIQRTEQGDSAMYLCASSDVGTTDTQYFGPGTRLTVL.

This clonotype has only a few counts. This chain connects TRBV12-3 or TRBV12-4 to TRBJ1-1, with 7 bases that match TRBD1. After removal of 4 bases from V and 6 bases from J, the junction contained 8 bases not matched to a gene. The CDR3 covers 14 residues. DNA of the CDR3: TGTGCCAGCAGTTATACAGGGGTGTCGGCTGAAGCTTTCTTT. The encoded protein is CASSYTGVSAEAFF.

The chain joins TRBV15 to TRBJ2-7; TRBD2 matches at 11 bases. J gave up 9 bases and V 0 bases, and 7 bases lay outside the gene matches. In germline, CDR1 is LNHNV, CDR2 YYDKDF (reference sequence). The CDR3 totals 15 residues. The CDR3 DNA follows: TGTGCCACCAGCAGAGATCGGCTAGCGGGGGGTCGGCAGTACTTC. The encoded protein is CATSRDRLAGGRQYF.

This clonotype was observed at least ten times. This chain connects TRBV12-3 or TRBV12-4 to TRBJ2-1, with 10 nucleotides matching TRBD2. V lost 5 bases and J lost 4; bases outside the gene matches: 8. The length of the CDR3 is 16 residues. The DNA of the CDR3 is TGTGCCAGCAGTCTTCGGACTAGCGGCCTATACAATGAGCAGTTCTTC. Encoded protein: CASSLRTSGLYNEQFF.

V usage is TRBV7-9 and J usage is TRBJ1-6; TRBD1 agrees at 8 bases. Unmatched junction bases numbered 6, after V lost 4 bases and J lost 10 bases. The CDR3 totals 14 residues. Germline V CDR1 and CDR2: SEHNR, FQNEAQ (reference sequence). CDR3 residues: CASSSTGGISPLHF. CDR3 DNA sequence: TGTGCCAGCAGCTCCACAGGGGGTATCTCACCCCTCCACTTT. Full variable domain (outside the CDR3, taken from reference TRBV7-9 and TRBJ1-6): DTGVSQNPRHKITKRGQNVTFRCDPISEHNRLYWYRQTLGQGPEFLTYFQNEAQLEKSRLLSDRFSAERPKGSFSTLEIQRTEQGDSAMYLCASSSTGGISPLHFGNGTRLTVT.

This chain links TRBV23-1 with TRBJ2-7; D is unresolved. TRBV23-1 is an ORF; its function is uncertain. The CDR3 length is 14 residues. The V end lost 4 bases, the J end lost 10 bases, and 20 bases lay between the germline ends. Here the CDR3 reads CASSPVTFRAAQYV. CDR3 in DNA: TGCGCCAGCAGTCCGGTAACTTTTCGGGCGGCACAGTACGTC.

This clonotype was recorded many times. The rearrangement joins TRBV7-2 to TRBJ2-1; 13 bases map to TRBD2. CDR1 is SGHTA, CDR2 FQGNSA, per germline. The length of the CDR3 is 17 residues. Trimming removed 5 bases from V and 4 bases from J; junction bases left unmatched: 8. DNA of the CDR3: TGTGCCAGCAGCCTGGGACTAGCGGGGAATCCTTACAATGAGCAGTTCTTC. Protein product: CASSLGLAGNPYNEQFF.

This clonotype was counted only a few times. The chain carries TRBV9 and TRBJ2-7; possible D gene TRBD1, 5 bases. Germline V gene lookup returns CDR1 SGDLS and CDR2 YYNGEE. V was pared by 0 bases and J by 2 bases, with 6 bases between. There are 13 residues in the CDR3. This chain's CDR3 is CASSVGGTYEQYF. Written as DNA, the CDR3 is TGTGCCAGCAGCGTAGGGGGCACCTACGAGCAGTACTTC.